Described below is a single T cell receptor beta chain sequence and its context. In the source study's methods: Amplifying reference gene primers gave estimates of nucleated cell counts. Sequencing was performed with immunoSEQ multiplex PCR; in TCRdb, only in-frame clones are kept and a portion is missing. Clone size and V and J calls were adopted from that table, with D and trimming inferred from the DNA. This sample has around 120,000 clones, with approximately 68% found just once. These data are taken from a study of blood T cell repertoires in COVID-19. About the study: PBMCs, B-cell-depleted T cells, or T cells were the source of the cDNA or gDNA that made up the material.

This sequence was found in a woman aged 70 to 79 with acute or convalescent COVID-19. The specimen sequenced was peripheral blood.

CDR3 loop: CASSLHNTQNTEAFF. CDR3 in DNA: TGTGCCAGCAGCTTACACAACACACAGAACACTGAAGCTTTCTTT. V gene TRBV7-9 combines with J gene TRBJ1-1, with unresolved D. The CDR3 extends over 15 amino acids. V lost 2 bases and J 1 base, leaving 11 bases between the germline ends. Looked up from germline, CDR1 is SEHNR and CDR2 is FQNEAQ (reference sequence).